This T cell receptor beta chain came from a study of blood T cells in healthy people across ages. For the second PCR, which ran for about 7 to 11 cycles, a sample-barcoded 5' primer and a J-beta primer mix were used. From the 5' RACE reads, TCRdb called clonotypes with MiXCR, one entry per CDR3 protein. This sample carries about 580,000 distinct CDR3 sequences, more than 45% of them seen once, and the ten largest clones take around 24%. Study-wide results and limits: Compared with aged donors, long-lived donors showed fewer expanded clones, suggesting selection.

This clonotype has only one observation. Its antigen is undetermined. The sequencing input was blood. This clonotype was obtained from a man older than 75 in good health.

The CDR3 protein is CATATVGTDTQYF. The CDR3 DNA follows: TGTGCCACCGCGACTGTTGGGACAGATACGCAGTATTTT. The V gene is TRBV12-3 or TRBV12-4, the J gene TRBJ2-3; no clear D. V was pared by 10 bases and J by 3 bases, with 14 bases between. CDR3 length: 13 residues.